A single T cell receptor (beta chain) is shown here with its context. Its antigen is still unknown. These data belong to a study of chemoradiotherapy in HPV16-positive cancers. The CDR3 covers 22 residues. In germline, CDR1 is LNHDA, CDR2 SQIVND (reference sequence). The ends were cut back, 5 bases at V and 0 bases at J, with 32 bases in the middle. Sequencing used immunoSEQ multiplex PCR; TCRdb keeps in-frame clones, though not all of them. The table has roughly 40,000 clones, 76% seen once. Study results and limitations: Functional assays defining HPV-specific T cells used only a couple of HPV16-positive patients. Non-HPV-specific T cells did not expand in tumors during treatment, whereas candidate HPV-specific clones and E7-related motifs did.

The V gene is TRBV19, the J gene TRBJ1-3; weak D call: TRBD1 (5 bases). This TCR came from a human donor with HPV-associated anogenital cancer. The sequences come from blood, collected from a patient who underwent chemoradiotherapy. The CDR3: CASSELVIDGTSQTDSGNTIYF. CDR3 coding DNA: TGTGCCAGTAGTGAACTTGTAATAGACGGGACCTCCCAAACCGACTCTGGAAACACCATATATTTT.